The 27 T cell receptor beta chains below come from one sample, sequenced in a study of T cell clonality in common variable immunodeficiency. Study-wide results and caveats: Fewer deletions and N-nucleotide insertions were reportedly seen in common variable immunodeficiency TCR beta sequences.

These receptors' targets are unknown. The method was immunoSEQ multiplex PCR; TCRdb's version includes in-frame clones alone and lacks a portion of them. There are 30,000 to 40,000 clones in the sample, none observed a single time. Sequencing used peripheral blood mononuclear cells. These receptor sequences come from a human donor with common variable immunodeficiency.

The sample holds many counts of this clone. From the germline J gene comes the end of the CDR3, since the read stops 3 residues before it. The rearrangement links TRBV29-1 to TRBJ2-5, with TRBD1 identical over 7 bases. After removal of 2 bases from V and 5 bases from J, the junction contained 8 bases not matched to a gene. CDR1 and CDR2 (germline): SQVTM, ANQGSEA. CDR3 length equals 14 residues. The DNA read from the CDR3 is TGCAGCGTTGAAAGAGGGGGCGCGAGGGAGACC. Translation gives CSVERGGARET. From start to end, the CDR3 is CSVERGGARETQYF.

This clone was seen at least ten times. Read sequence stops 3 residues before the CDR3 end, and the germline J gene provides the missing end. The rearrangement joins TRBV20-1 to TRBJ2-7; 11 nucleotides match TRBD2. CDR1 is DFQATT and CDR2 is SNEGSKA in the germline V gene (reference sequence). The CDR3 extends over 17 amino acids. V gave up 4 bases and J gave up 3 bases; unmatched junction bases: 14. The sequenced part of the CDR3 DNA is TGCAGTGCTACTAAACCGGGACTAGCGGACTATTACTACGAG. Protein: CSATKPGLADYYYE. From start to end, the CDR3 is CSATKPGLADYYYEQYF.

Comment on this clone: The CDR3 is cut off 3 residues early in the read; its end comes from the germline J gene. V usage is TRBV19 and J usage is TRBJ1-2, with 9 bases that match TRBD1. After removal of 2 bases from V and 7 bases from J, the junction contained 8 bases not matched to a gene. Germline CDR1 and CDR2: LNHDA and SQIVND (reference sequence). This CDR3 spans 15 amino acids. The sequenced CDR3 bases are TGTGCCAGTAGTATATTGGGGGGACAGGGATTTGGC. Amino acids: CASSILGGQGFG. The complete CDR3 protein is CASSILGGQGFGYTF.

This clone has at least ten counts. The CDR3 is cut off 3 residues early in the read; its end comes from the germline J gene. The chain joins TRBV19 to TRBJ1-1; the D is unclear. The germline CDR1 and CDR2 sequences are LNHDA and SQIVND (reference sequence). The ends were cut back, 7 bases at V and 4 bases at J, with 13 bases in the middle. The CDR3 is made up of 13 amino acids. The CDR3 is CASNPPKATEAFF. The CDR3 DNA, read in part, is TGTGCCAGTAACCCCCCCAAAGCCACTGAA.

In its sample, this clone was seen a few times. Sequencing ends 3 residues short of the CDR3 end; the germline J gene provides the rest. The V call is TRBV7-9, the J call TRBJ2-7; D unclear. Germline values: CDR1 SEHNR, CDR2 FQNEAQ (reference sequence). Trimming stripped 4 bases from V and 6 bases from J, with 4 bases between. This CDR3 comprises 10 residues. The part of the CDR3 DNA that was read is TGTGCCAGCAGCTCTACCGAG. Amino acid sequence: CASSSTE. The CDR3 in its entirety is CASSSTEQYF.

The chain's CDR3 is CASSPPDRDETQYF. The DNA read from the CDR3 is TGTGCCAGCTCACCACCGGACAGGGATGAGACC. This chain joins TRBV18 and TRBJ2-5; TRBD1 matches at 8 bases. The DNA ends 3 residues before the CDR3 does, and the rest of the CDR3 is filled in from the germline J gene. V lost 0 bases, J lost 5 bases, and 2 bases stayed unmatched. This CDR3 is built from 14 residues. The germline CDR1 and CDR2 sequences are KGHSH and LQKENI. The whole variable domain, remainder taken from reference TRBV18 and TRBJ2-5, is NAGVMQNPRHLVRRRGQEARLRCSPMKGHSHVYWYRQLPEEGLKFMVYLQKENIIDESGMPKERFSAEFPKEGPSILRIQQVVRGDSAAYFCASSPPDRDETQYFGPGTRLLVL.

This clone appeared many times. CDR3 bases read: TGTGCCAGCAGACTAGTTCCCTACGAG. Translated, it gives CASRLVPYE. The whole CDR3 protein reads CASRLVPYEQYF. This chain connects TRBV7-3 to TRBJ2-7; D perhaps matches TRBD2 (5 bases). The read comes to an end 3 residues before the CDR3 does, leaving the germline J gene to fill in the end. V lost 6 bases and J 2 bases, leaving 8 bases between the germline ends. The length of the CDR3 is 12 residues. The V gene's germline CDR1 is SGHTA and CDR2 FQGTGA. The full variable domain, rest sourced from reference TRBV7-3 and TRBJ2-7, is GAGVSQTPSNKVTEKGKYVELRCDPISGHTALYWYRQSLGQGPEFLIYFQGTGAADDSGLPNDRFFAVRPEGSVSTLKIQRTERGDSAVYLCASRLVPYEQYFGPGTRLTVT.

As regards this clone: The CDR3 end is not reached by the read, which stops 3 residues before it; the germline J gene fills it in. This chain links TRBV7-9 with TRBJ1-5, with 9 nucleotides matching TRBD1. CDR3 length: 14 amino acids. The V and J ends lost 6 bases and 1 base, in that order; junction bases with no gene match: 1. CDR1 SEHNR and CDR2 FQNEAQ come from the germline V gene (reference sequence). CDR3 protein: CASSGQGSNQPQHF. CDR3 DNA (partial): TGTGCCAGCAGTGGACAGGGGAGCAATCAGCCC.

A few counts support this clone. The CDR3 end falls 3 residues outside the read, so it is completed with the germline J gene. V usage is TRBV7-2 and J usage is TRBJ2-5; 12 positions agree with TRBD1. The junction had 5 bases not matched to a gene; V was cut back by 8 bases and J by 1 base. The CDR3 extends over 15 amino acids. The germline V gene encodes CDR1 SGHTA and CDR2 FQGNSA. The covered CDR3 bases are TGTGCCAGCCTCCGGGACAGGGGGCTCCAAGAGACC. It codes for CASLRDRGLQET. The full CDR3 protein reads CASLRDRGLQETQYF.

This clone was detected ten times or more. The CDR3 goes on 3 residues after the read ends, and that part is filled in from the germline J gene. The J gene is TRBJ2-1, the V gene TRBV30; 8 bases map to TRBD2. J was trimmed by 5 bases and V by 5 bases; bases with no gene match: 11. The germline V gene encodes CDR1 GTSNPN and CDR2 SVGIG (reference sequence). This CDR3 is built from 15 residues. Partial CDR3 DNA: TGTGCCTGGGGGCGGGGAGCGGGAGCCGACAATGAG. This gives the protein CAWGRGAGADNE. The entire CDR3 reads CAWGRGAGADNEQFF.

This clone was seen many times. The read ends 3 residues before the CDR3 terminus; that terminus is restored from the germline J gene. The chain is built from TRBV3-1 (or the pseudogene TRBV3-2) and TRBJ1-5; TRBD1 agrees at 7 bases. The junction had 2 bases not matched to a gene; V was cut back by 5 bases and J by 4 bases. Germline V CDR1 and CDR2: LGHDT, YNNKEL (reference sequence). The CDR3 consists of 13 residues. CDR3 bases read: TGTGCCAGCAGCGCAGGGGGAAATCAGCCC. Translation gives CASSAGGNQP. The CDR3 in full is CASSAGGNQPQHF.

This clone showed up just a few times. The CDR3 end falls 3 residues outside the read, so it is completed with the germline J gene. V and J are TRBV7-8 and TRBJ2-5; D possibly corresponds to TRBD2 (7 bases). V lost 5 bases and J lost 6, with 25 bases in between. The CDR3 is 17 amino acids. The germline V gene has CDR1 SGHVS and CDR2 FQNEAQ. CDR3 residues: CASSPSRGAVGNKTQYF. CDR3 bases read: TGTGCCAGCAGCCCCTCCCGGGGGGCTGTTGGCAATAAGACC.

A word on this clone: The read gets to within 3 residues of the CDR3 end, and the germline J gene fills in the rest. The chain combines TRBV7-2 with TRBJ2-3; TRBD2 agrees at 11 bases. Per germline, CDR1 SGHTA and CDR2 FQGNSA. There are 18 residues in the CDR3. After removal of 0 bases from V and 5 bases from J, the junction contained 10 bases not matched to a gene. The covered CDR3 bases are TGTGCCAGCAGCTTAGCGGGGCGCACTAGCGGGAGAAAAGATACG. Translating it yields CASSLAGRTSGRKDT. Given in full, the CDR3 is CASSLAGRTSGRKDTQYF.

This clone occurred many times. The CDR3 end falls 3 residues outside the read, so it is completed with the germline J gene. The J gene is TRBJ1-5, the V gene TRBV20-1; D possibly corresponds to TRBD1 (5 bases). Trimming left V 7 bases short and J 3 bases short, with 19 bases between. Germline CDR1 and CDR2: DFQATT and SNEGSKA (reference sequence). This CDR3 has 15 residues. The CDR3 bases that were read are TGCAGTGTCAGAGATATGAGACAGCACAATCAGCCC. It translates to CSVRDMRQHNQP. The entire CDR3 protein reads CSVRDMRQHNQPQHF.

The table lists this clone with many counts. Coverage ceases 3 residues before the CDR3 finishes, and the germline J gene fills in the end. The chain combines TRBV30 with TRBJ2-1; 8 bases are a match to TRBD1. There are 14 residues in the CDR3. Germline CDR1 reads GTSNPN; CDR2 reads SVGIG (reference sequence). Unmatched junction bases numbered 10, after V lost 4 bases and J lost 8 bases. The sequenced part of the CDR3 DNA is TGTGCCTGGACCACGACAGGGGTTGGGGATGAG. This gives the protein CAWTTTGVGDE. The CDR3 as a whole reads CAWTTTGVGDEQFF.

This clone was detected many times. The read falls 3 residues short of the CDR3 end, and the missing part is taken from the germline J gene. The J gene is TRBJ2-2, the V gene TRBV7-6, with D possibly being TRBD1 (5 bases). The V end was cut by 6 bases, the J end by 0 bases, with 11 bases between. Germline-derived CDR1 and CDR2 are SGHVS and FNYEAQ. The CDR3 spans 15 residues. CDR3 loop: CASSKRTPNTGELFF. CDR3 DNA, as far as it was read: TGTGCCAGCAGTAAACGGACACCGAACACCGGGGAG.

To note about this clone: Read sequence stops 3 residues before the CDR3 end, and the germline J gene provides the missing end. The J gene is TRBJ1-2, the V gene TRBV6-1, with 7 bases aligning to TRBD1. The CDR3 spans 14 residues. CDR1 is MNHNS, CDR2 SASEGT, per germline. Trimming took 4 bases from V and 3 from J; bases not matched to a gene: 5. The CDR3 sequence is CASSGMGQYYGYTF. The covered CDR3 bases are TGTGCCAGCAGTGGCATGGGACAGTACTATGGC.

This clone has ten or more counts. This CDR3 reads CASGCRDSNQETQYF. The DNA read from the CDR3 is TGTGCCAGCGGATGCCGGGACAGTAATCAAGAGACC. The chain carries TRBV7-6 and TRBJ2-5; TRBD1 agrees at 7 bases. The read terminates 3 residues ahead of where the CDR3 ends, so the germline J gene completes it. Trimming at V came to 8 bases and at J to 2 bases, leaving 11 bases not matched to a gene. Germline values: CDR1 SGHVS, CDR2 FNYEAQ. This CDR3 has 15 residues.

This clone was detected ten times or more. CDR3 DNA (partial): TGTGCCAGCAGCCGGGACAGGGGAAATGAAAAA. Translated, it gives CASSRDRGNEK. The full CDR3 sequence reads CASSRDRGNEKLFF. J is TRBJ1-4 and V is TRBV7-2; 10 bases map to TRBD1. The read terminates 3 residues before the CDR3 end, so the remaining end is supplied by the germline J gene. The V gene end was trimmed by 5 bases and the J gene end by 5 bases; junction bases not matched to a gene: 2. This CDR3 region has 14 residues. Germline values: CDR1 SGHTA, CDR2 FQGNSA.

In its sample, this clone was seen many times. The read comes to an end 3 residues before the CDR3 does, leaving the germline J gene to fill in the end. The V call is TRBV29-1, the J call TRBJ2-1; TRBD1 matches at 7 bases. The CDR3 runs 14 residues. V was clipped by 6 bases and J by 7 bases; unmatched bases: 12. Germline V gives CDR1 SQVTM, CDR2 ANQGSEA. The CDR3 spells CSVGSETGWNEQFF. CDR3 DNA (partial): TGCAGCGTAGGGTCCGAGACAGGGTGGAATGAG.

A few counts support this clone. The missing CDR3 end, 3 residues past where the read stops, is filled in from the germline J gene. The chain combines TRBV11-1 with TRBJ2-3; 9 nucleotides match TRBD1. V lost 5 bases and J lost 5; bases outside the gene matches: 5. The CDR3 contains 14 residues. Germline V gene data show CDR1 as SGHAT and CDR2 as FQDESV (reference sequence). Incomplete CDR3 DNA: TGTGCCAGCAGCCACAGGACAGGGGTAGATACG. It translates to CASSHRTGVDT. In full, the CDR3 reads CASSHRTGVDTQYF.

This clone was found a few times. From the germline J gene comes the end of the CDR3, since the read stops 3 residues before it. V gene TRBV19 combines with J gene TRBJ2-1; 7 bases agree with TRBD1. Germline trimming cut 5 bases from V and 2 bases from J; bases unmatched to any gene: 3. Germline V gene data show CDR1 as LNHDA and CDR2 as SQIVND (reference sequence). The CDR3 length is 14 residues. Partial CDR3 DNA: TGTGCCAGTAGTGCGACAGGGACCTACAATGAG. Protein product: CASSATGTYNE. The whole CDR3 protein reads CASSATGTYNEQFF.

This clone was detected ten times or more. The read terminates 3 residues before the CDR3 end, so the remaining end is supplied by the germline J gene. This chain links TRBV30 with TRBJ2-3, with D possibly being TRBD1 (7 bases). Looked up from germline, CDR1 is GTSNPN and CDR2 is SVGIG (reference sequence). Trimming cost V 4 bases and J 2 bases, with 16 bases left between them. There are 15 residues in the CDR3. The DNA read from the CDR3 is TGTGCCTGGACCTCAGGGGGGCTATTCACAGATACG. Translated, it gives CAWTSGGLFTDT. Given in full, the CDR3 is CAWTSGGLFTDTQYF. The variable domain in full, with the rest retrieved from reference TRBV30 and TRBJ2-3, is SQTIHQWPATLVQPVGSPLSLECTVEGTSNPNLYWYRQAAGRGLQLLFYSVGIGQISSEVPQNLSASRPQDRQFILSSKKLLLSDSGFYLCAWTSGGLFTDTQYFGPGTRLTVL.

This clone was recorded many times. From the germline J gene comes the end of the CDR3, since the read stops 3 residues before it. The chain combines TRBV28 with TRBJ2-1; D perhaps matches TRBD1 (6 bases). The CDR3 loop spans 16 amino acids. The germline gives CDR1 MDHEN, CDR2 SYDVKM. Trimming removed 5 bases from V and 5 bases from J, with 19 bases in between. The CDR3 spells CASSRGKSLGHNEQFF. CDR3 bases read: TGTGCCAGCAGTAGGGGGAAATCACTAGGGCACAATGAG.

This clone was seen more than once but under ten times. Read coverage stops 3 residues before the CDR3 terminus; the germline J gene supplies the remainder. The gene calls are TRBV7-7 and TRBJ2-5; TRBD2 might be the D (6 bases). V lost 5 bases and J 5 bases, leaving 18 bases between the germline ends. Germline lookup yields CDR1 SSHAT and CDR2 FNYEAQ (reference sequence). The CDR3 contains 15 residues. CDR3 residues: CASSGSGTSGETQYF. The sequenced CDR3 bases are TGTGCCAGCAGCGGTAGTGGGACTTCAGGGGAGACC. The variable domain in full, with the rest retrieved from reference TRBV7-7 and TRBJ2-5, is GAGVSQSPRYKVTKRGQDVTLRCDPISSHATLYWYQQALGQGPEFLTYFNYEAQPDKSGLPSDRFSAERPEGSISTLTIQRTEQRDSAMYRCASSGSGTSGETQYFGPGTRLLVL.

This clone has ten or more counts. Read sequence stops 3 residues before the CDR3 end, and the germline J gene provides the missing end. The rearrangement joins TRBV20-1 to TRBJ1-4; 8 bases map to TRBD1. The germline V gene has CDR1 DFQATT and CDR2 SNEGSKA (reference sequence). The CDR3 runs to 15 residues. Unmatched junction bases numbered 7, after V lost 0 bases and J lost 7 bases. The covered CDR3 bases are TGCAGTGCTAGAGATACAGGGGGTAGTGCTGAAAAA. It specifies CSARDTGGSAEK. The whole CDR3 reads CSARDTGGSAEKLFF.

This clone was seen a handful of times. The CDR3 goes on 3 residues after the read ends, and that part is filled in from the germline J gene. The rearrangement links TRBV7-2 to TRBJ2-7, with 11 bases aligning to TRBD2. The V segment lost 4 bases and the J segment 2 bases; nucleotides outside the gene matches: 4. Germline V gene lookup returns CDR1 SGHTA and CDR2 FQGNSA. This CDR3 has 15 residues. The part of the CDR3 DNA that was read is TGTGCCAGCAGCTCCATTAGCGGGAGGGCCTACGAG. Its translation: CASSSISGRAYE. The complete CDR3 sequence is CASSSISGRAYEQYF. The full variable domain, completed using reference TRBV7-2 and TRBJ2-7, is GAGVSQSPSNKVTEKGKDVELRCDPISGHTALYWYRQSLGQGLEFLIYFQGNSAPDKSGLPSDRFSAERTGGSVSTLTIQRTQQEDSAVYLCASSSISGRAYEQYFGPGTRLTVT.